This TCR beta chain was captured by sequencing in a study of T cell changes during pregnancy in multiple sclerosis. Profiled with immunoSEQ multiplex PCR; TCRdb holds only in-frame clones, not every one. The sample lists just over 80,000 clones, 90% to 95% occurring once. This clone was recorded only once. Trimming removed 0 bases from V and 2 bases from J, with 11 bases in between. The CDR3 consists of 15 residues. In germline, CDR1 is SGHRS, CDR2 YFSETQ. The source is a female donor with multiple sclerosis, enrolled in a pregnancy study. The starting material was peripheral blood, obtained in the second trimester of pregnancy. The rearrangement links TRBV5-1 to TRBJ2-5; D might be TRBD1 (5 bases). The CDR3 DNA reads as TGCGCCAGCAGCTTGGATTTGGGGCAACAAGAGACCCAGTACTTC. Translation: CASSLDLGQQETQYF.